This is a list of T cell receptor beta chains from one sample in a study of T cell changes during pregnancy in multiple sclerosis. TCRdb keeps only in-frame clones here, not all; method: immunoSEQ multiplex PCR. The sample lists 85,000 to 130,000 clones, roughly 89% seen once, with roughly 1.6% in the top ten. This specimen consisted of peripheral blood, obtained before pregnancy. These receptor sequences come from a female donor with multiple sclerosis, enrolled in a pregnancy study. Each CDR3 is given with its conserved first and last residue. D genes are given only for firm matches. Rows may omit the clone size; those that give it use once, few, many or a size class.

D: -
J: TRBJ2-7
length: 14
size: -
V: TRBV21-1
DNA: TGTGCCAGCAGCAAATCCGCCAGCCCAGGCGAGCAGTACTTC
CDR3: CASSKSASPGEQYF

D: TRBD2
J: TRBJ2-7
length: 13
size: -
V: TRBV28
DNA: TGTGCCAGCACCAACGGGGGGAGTGCCGAGCAGTACTTC
CDR3: CASTNGGSAEQYF

D: TRBD1
J: TRBJ2-3
length: 15
size: once
V: TRBV28
DNA: TGTGCCAGCAGTTCTCCGGGACAGGGCACAGATACGCAGTATTTT
CDR3: CASSSPGQGTDTQYF

D: TRBD2
J: TRBJ2-3
length: 16
size: -
V: TRBV7-6
DNA: TGTGCCAGCAGCTTAGAGGGACTAGGATTGCCCGGCGGGCAGTATTTT
CDR3: CASSLEGLGLPGGQYF

D: TRBD1
J: TRBJ2-3
length: 14
size: -
V: TRBV2
DNA: TGTGCCAGCAGATCGGGACAGTATTCAGATACGCAGTATTTT
CDR3: CASRSGQYSDTQYF

D: -
J: TRBJ2-7
length: 14
size: -
V: TRBV28
DNA: TGTGCCAGCAGTTTAACAGGGAGCTCCTACGAGCAGTACTTC
CDR3: CASSLTGSSYEQYF

D: -
J: TRBJ1-5
length: 11
size: few
V: TRBV6-1
DNA: TGTGCCAGCAGTGAATTCCTGTTCCAGCATTTT
CDR3: CASSEFLFQHF

D: -
J: TRBJ1-1
length: 13
size: -
V: TRBV29-1
DNA: TGCAGCATGGAGGTCACAACCAACACTGAAGCTTTCTTT
CDR3: CSMEVTTNTEAFF

D: -
J: TRBJ1-1
length: 15
size: -
V: TRBV13
DNA: TGTGCCAGCAGCCCCCCCTGGTTAGATCTGACTGAAGCTTTCTTT
CDR3: CASSPPWLDLTEAFF

D: TRBD1
J: TRBJ2-5
length: 16
size: -
V: TRBV28
DNA: TGTGCCAGCAGTTTACCACGGACAGGGAGAGGCGAGACCCAGTACTTC
CDR3: CASSLPRTGRGETQYF

D: -
J: TRBJ2-7
length: 14
size: -
V: TRBV7-9
DNA: TGTGCCAGCAGCCATTCTGCAGGGTGGTACGAGCAGTACTTC
CDR3: CASSHSAGWYEQYF

D: -
J: TRBJ2-3
length: 13
size: -
V: TRBV27
DNA: TGTGCCAGCACAAGCGAGCCTTCAGATACGCAGTATTTT
CDR3: CASTSEPSDTQYF

D: -
J: TRBJ2-3
length: 14
size: -
V: TRBV5-1
DNA: TGCGCCAGCAGCTTGGCTACGGTTACAGATACGCAGTATTTT
CDR3: CASSLATVTDTQYF

D: TRBD1
J: TRBJ2-7
length: 15
size: once
V: TRBV4-2
DNA: TGTGCCAGCAGCCAAGAATTAGGGGGCGCTTACGAGCAGTACTTC
CDR3: CASSQELGGAYEQYF

D: TRBD2
J: TRBJ2-1
length: 15
size: -
V: TRBV18
DNA: TGTGCCAGCTCACCTCTAGCGGGATCCTACAATGAGCAGTTCTTC
CDR3: CASSPLAGSYNEQFF

D: -
J: TRBJ2-7
length: 13
size: -
V: TRBV9
DNA: TGTGCCAGCAGCGTAGAACAGGGAAACGAGCAGTACTTC
CDR3: CASSVEQGNEQYF

D: -
J: TRBJ2-7
length: 15
size: -
V: TRBV5-3
DNA: TGTGCCAGAAGCCCCTGGGGCTCCAGGGCCTACGAGCAGTACTTC
CDR3: CARSPWGSRAYEQYF

D: TRBD1
J: TRBJ1-2
length: 15
size: -
V: TRBV7-3
DNA: TGTGCCAGCAGGTTACCGGGACAGGGGGCAAAGCGCTACACCTTC
CDR3: CASRLPGQGAKRYTF

D: -
J: TRBJ2-7
length: 15
size: -
V: TRBV7-2
DNA: TGTGCCAGCAGCTTAGCAGGAGGGCAGTACTACGAGCAGTACTTC
CDR3: CASSLAGGQYYEQYF

D: -
J: TRBJ2-2
length: 16
size: -
V: TRBV7-2
DNA: TGTGCCAGCAGCTTGGGCGGGGGCCGGAACACCGGGGAGCTGTTTTTT
CDR3: CASSLGGGRNTGELFF

D: TRBD1
J: TRBJ2-3
length: 13
size: -
V: TRBV6-1
DNA: TGTGCCAGCGGCAGGGGGTCCGCAGATACGCAGTATTTT
CDR3: CASGRGSADTQYF